The rows below give T cell receptor beta chains drawn from one sample of a study of blood T cells in healthy people across ages. TCRdb re-called the 5' RACE reads with MiXCR, one entry per CDR3 protein. Among 920,000 or so distinct CDR3 sequences listed, 40% to 55% were seen once. Sequencing was carried out using blood. The receptors come from a woman aged 55-70 years in good health. Each CDR3 is given with its conserved first and last residue. Each record gives: clone size, J gene, D gene, V gene, CDR3 protein, CDR3 DNA. A D gene is named only where the DNA matches it firmly. A clone size is listed for some rows: how often the clone was seen (once, few, many), or a class if it is expanded.

- TRBJ1-6 - TRBV21-1 CASSKVGGQGFCSPLHF TGTGCCAGCAGCAAAGTTGGCGGACAGGGCTTCTGTTCACCCCTCCACTTT
- TRBJ2-7 TRBD2 TRBV29-1 CSVDEGGPGEQYF TGCAGCGTTGACGAGGGAGGGCCGGGCGAGCAGTACTTC
few TRBJ1-2 TRBD1 TRBV9 CASSGAGTVNYGYTF TGTGCCAGCAGCGGGGCCGGGACAGTTAACTATGGCTACACCTTC
few TRBJ2-1 - TRBV29-1 CSSPGQYNEQFF TGCAGCTCTCCGGGCCAGTACAATGAGCAGTTCTTC
- TRBJ2-7 - TRBV28 CASRTRLYEQYF TGTGCCAGCAGGACCCGTCTCTACGAGCAGTACTTC
few TRBJ2-6 - TRBV2 CASSEIARGANVLTF TGTGCCAGCAGTGAAATAGCAAGGGGGGCCAACGTCCTGACTTTC
- TRBJ2-3 - TRBV19 CASSIRFWSGASSTDTQYF TGTGCCAGTAGTATTAGGTTTTGGTCCGGGGCATCTAGCACAGATACGCAGTATTTT
- TRBJ2-7 - TRBV21-1 CASSPTRSDRGSYEQYF TGTGCCAGCAGCCCTACCCGAAGCGACAGGGGTAGCTACGAGCAGTACTTC
- TRBJ2-5 - TRBV12-5 CASGPPDLVQTQYF TGTGCTAGTGGTCCACCCGACCTGGTGCAGACCCAGTACTTC
- TRBJ1-5 - TRBV28 CASNSAYSNQPQHF TGTGCCTCCAATTCAGCATATAGCAATCAGCCCCAGCATTTT
few TRBJ2-1 TRBD1 TRBV12-3/TRBV12-4 CASSFGTGWNEQFF TGTGCCAGCAGTTTTGGGACAGGGTGGAATGAGCAGTTCTTC
- TRBJ2-3 TRBD2 TRBV3-1 CASSPPVAGAGTQYF TGTGCCAGCAGCCCCCCAGTAGCGGGAGCGGGTACGCAGTATTTT
few TRBJ2-7 TRBD2 TRBV12-3/TRBV12-4 CASSLGFGGGPSGEQYF TGTGCCAGCAGTTTAGGGTTCGGGGGAGGGCCCTCTGGCGAGCAGTACTTC
- TRBJ2-6 TRBD1 TRBV20-1 CSASGGQGESGANVLTF TGCAGTGCTAGTGGGGGACAGGGAGAGTCCGGGGCCAACGTCCTGACTTTC
many TRBJ2-3 - TRBV20-1 CSARGPKSTDTQYF TGCAGTGCTAGGGGGCCTAAAAGCACAGATACGCAGTATTTT
- TRBJ2-1 TRBD2 TRBV9 CASSIMWSGSTGEQFF TGTGCCAGCAGCATAATGTGGAGCGGGAGCACGGGTGAGCAGTTCTTC
- TRBJ2-2 TRBD2 TRBV6-5 CASSYSTSGANTGELFF TGTGCCAGCAGTTACTCCACTAGCGGGGCAAACACCGGGGAGCTGTTTTTT
- TRBJ2-1 - TRBV7-6 CASSVMREAGQFF TGTGCCAGCAGCGTAATGAGGGAGGCGGGACAGTTCTTC
few TRBJ2-5 - TRBV14 CASSQETIETQYF TGTGCCAGCAGCCAGGAAACGATAGAGACCCAGTACTTC
- TRBJ2-7 TRBD1 TRBV11-2 CASSLYTGTGVYEQYF TGTGCCAGCAGCTTATACACCGGGACAGGCGTTTACGAGCAGTACTTC
- TRBJ2-1 - TRBV12-3/TRBV12-4 CASSFWRGSYNEQFF TGTGCCAGCAGTTTCTGGCGGGGCTCCTACAATGAGCAGTTCTTC
- TRBJ2-1 TRBD2 TRBV28 CASRPLAGVVSEQFF TGTGCCAGCAGACCTCTAGCGGGCGTCGTTAGTGAGCAGTTCTTC
many TRBJ1-6 - TRBV6-1 CASSEAESPLHF TGTGCCAGCAGTGAAGCGGAGTCACCCCTCCACTTT
- TRBJ2-5 - TRBV20-1 CSARGGRGQETQYF TGCAGTGCTAGAGGCGGACGGGGACAAGAGACCCAGTACTTC
- TRBJ1-6 - TRBV27 CASSPSWSPLHF TGTGCCAGCAGCCCCTCATGGTCACCCCTCCACTTT
- TRBJ2-3 TRBD2 TRBV12-3/TRBV12-4 CASRTLLSGSPDTQYF TGTGCCAGCAGAACGCTACTTAGCGGGAGCCCAGATACGCAGTATTTT
few TRBJ2-4 TRBD1 TRBV12-3/TRBV12-4 CASSRLTGTGARIQYF TGTGCCAGCAGCCGCCTTACCGGGACAGGGGCCCGAATTCAGTACTTC
- TRBJ2-5 - TRBV13 CASSLGTTGRETQYF TGTGCCAGCAGCTTAGGTACTACTGGGCGAGAGACCCAGTACTTC
- TRBJ2-2 TRBD2 TRBV4-1 CASSQPGGTGELFF TGCGCCAGCAGCCAGCCCGGGGGGACCGGGGAGCTGTTTTTT
few TRBJ2-3 - TRBV7-7 CASSLRAGTDTQYF TGTGCCAGCAGCTTGCGGGCGGGCACAGATACGCAGTATTTT
once TRBJ1-5 - TRBV10-1 CASSDRRNGPQHF TGCGCCAGCAGTGATCGCAGGAACGGGCCCCAGCATTTT
- TRBJ2-7 - TRBV5-1 CASSLGAGFDEQYF TGCGCCAGCAGCTTGGGGGCAGGGTTCGACGAGCAGTACTTC
- TRBJ2-3 TRBD2 TRBV11-1 CASSPGLAGAADTQYF TGTGCCAGCAGCCCGGGACTAGCGGGAGCGGCAGATACGCAGTATTTT
few TRBJ2-7 TRBD1 TRBV30 CAWSGGQFSYEQYF TGTGCCTGGAGTGGGGGACAGTTCTCCTACGAGCAGTACTTC
- TRBJ2-5 - TRBV18 CASSPQARQRRLQETQYF TGTGCCAGCTCACCACAGGCCAGGCAGCGGAGGCTTCAAGAGACCCAGTACTTC
- TRBJ2-3 - TRBV5-1 CASSLEAATTDTQYF TGCGCCAGCAGCTTGGAGGCGGCTACCACAGATACGCAGTATTTT
few TRBJ1-6 - TRBV20-1 CSASVPRQQGNSPLHF TGCAGTGCTAGCGTCCCCCGACAGCAGGGTAATTCACCCCTCCACTTT
- TRBJ2-1 TRBD2 TRBV20-1 CSARMVAGGAAPQFF TGCAGTGCTAGAATGGTAGCGGGAGGTGCCGCCCCCCAGTTCTTC
few TRBJ2-7 - TRBV27 CASSLGAHNVEQYF TGTGCCAGCAGTTTAGGCGCTCACAACGTCGAGCAGTACTTC
- TRBJ2-5 TRBD1 TRBV28 CASSKTGTDFWEQYF TGTGCCAGCAGTAAAACCGGGACAGACTTTTGGGAGCAGTACTTC
few TRBJ2-5 TRBD1 TRBV20-1 CSARDRVRGETQYF TGCAGTGCAAGGGACAGGGTTCGAGGAGAGACCCAGTACTTC
- TRBJ2-1 - TRBV9 CASSVEAGWNEQFF TGTGCCAGCAGCGTAGAAGCAGGGTGGAATGAGCAGTTCTTC
- TRBJ2-3 - TRBV7-2 CACSPRGLSTDTQYF TGTGCCTGCAGCCCCCGGGGACTCTCTACAGATACGCAGTATTTT
few TRBJ2-5 - TRBV20-1 CSATGAGETQYF TGCAGTGCTACAGGGGCCGGGGAGACCCAGTACTTC
- TRBJ2-3 - TRBV9 CASSVAETGWADTQYF TGTGCCAGCAGCGTAGCGGAAACGGGTTGGGCAGATACGCAGTATTTT
few TRBJ2-1 TRBD2 TRBV6-5 CASSYSTSGRRDEQFF TGTGCCAGCAGTTACTCGACTAGCGGGAGGAGGGATGAGCAGTTCTTC
- TRBJ2-7 - TRBV24-1 CATSDPGSHEQYF TGTGCCACCAGTGACCCAGGGTCCCACGAGCAGTACTTC
- TRBJ2-1 - TRBV29-1 CSVEGSGSSSYNEQFF TGCAGCGTTGAAGGTTCAGGGTCGAGCTCCTACAATGAGCAGTTCTTC
few TRBJ2-3 - TRBV20-1 CSATVRTPGTDTQYF TGCAGTGCTACCGTGAGGACCCCTGGCACAGATACGCAGTATTTT
few TRBJ1-4 TRBD1 TRBV5-5 CASRGDRGREKLFF TGTGCCAGCAGGGGGGACAGGGGTCGAGAAAAACTGTTTTTT
- TRBJ2-7 TRBD2 TRBV27 CASSFYGRGRNEQYF TGTGCCAGCAGTTTTTATGGGAGGGGCCGGAACGAGCAGTACTTC
- TRBJ2-7 TRBD2 TRBV27 CASSLSSSGRVYEQYF TGTGCCAGCAGTTTATCTTCTAGCGGGAGAGTCTACGAGCAGTACTTC
few TRBJ2-5 - TRBV2 CASSDPSEGVPETQYF TGTGCCAGCAGTGACCCGTCAGAGGGGGTGCCGGAGACCCAGTACTTC
- TRBJ2-7 TRBD1 TRBV12-3/TRBV12-4 CASSPRQGTLSYEQYF TGTGCCAGCAGCCCCCGACAGGGTACCCTCTCCTACGAGCAGTACTTC
- TRBJ2-5 TRBD1 TRBV6-5 CASRKGGRETQYF TGTGCCAGCAGGAAAGGGGGCCGGGAGACCCAGTACTTC
- TRBJ2-7 - TRBV7-6 CASSVRRGEEQYF TGTGCCAGCAGTGTCCGACGAGGGGAGGAGCAGTACTTC
few TRBJ2-3 - TRBV6-5 CASSYWGTGTDTQYF TGTGCCAGCAGTTACTGGGGAACAGGGACAGATACGCAGTATTTT
- TRBJ1-6 - TRBV7-9 CASSLVGNNSPLHF TGTGCCAGCAGCTTGGTCGGTAATAATTCACCCCTCCACTTT
- TRBJ2-1 - TRBV20-1 CSARDLRRGDNEQFF TGCAGTGCTAGAGATCTCCGGCGGGGAGACAATGAGCAGTTCTTC